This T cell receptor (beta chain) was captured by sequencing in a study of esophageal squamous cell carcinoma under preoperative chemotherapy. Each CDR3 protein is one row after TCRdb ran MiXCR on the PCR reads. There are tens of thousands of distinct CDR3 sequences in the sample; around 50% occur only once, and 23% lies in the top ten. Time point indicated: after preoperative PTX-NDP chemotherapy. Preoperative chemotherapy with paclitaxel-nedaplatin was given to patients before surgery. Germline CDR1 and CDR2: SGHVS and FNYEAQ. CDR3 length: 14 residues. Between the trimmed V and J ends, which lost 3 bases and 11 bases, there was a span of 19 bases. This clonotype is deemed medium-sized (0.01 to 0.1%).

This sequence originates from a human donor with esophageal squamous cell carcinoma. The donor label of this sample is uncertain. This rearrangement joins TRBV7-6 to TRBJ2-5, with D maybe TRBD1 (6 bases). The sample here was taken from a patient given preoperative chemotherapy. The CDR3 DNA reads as TGTGCCAGCAGCTTGAGCGCAGGGGTAGAAGAGCAGTACTTC. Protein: CASSLSAGVEEQYF.